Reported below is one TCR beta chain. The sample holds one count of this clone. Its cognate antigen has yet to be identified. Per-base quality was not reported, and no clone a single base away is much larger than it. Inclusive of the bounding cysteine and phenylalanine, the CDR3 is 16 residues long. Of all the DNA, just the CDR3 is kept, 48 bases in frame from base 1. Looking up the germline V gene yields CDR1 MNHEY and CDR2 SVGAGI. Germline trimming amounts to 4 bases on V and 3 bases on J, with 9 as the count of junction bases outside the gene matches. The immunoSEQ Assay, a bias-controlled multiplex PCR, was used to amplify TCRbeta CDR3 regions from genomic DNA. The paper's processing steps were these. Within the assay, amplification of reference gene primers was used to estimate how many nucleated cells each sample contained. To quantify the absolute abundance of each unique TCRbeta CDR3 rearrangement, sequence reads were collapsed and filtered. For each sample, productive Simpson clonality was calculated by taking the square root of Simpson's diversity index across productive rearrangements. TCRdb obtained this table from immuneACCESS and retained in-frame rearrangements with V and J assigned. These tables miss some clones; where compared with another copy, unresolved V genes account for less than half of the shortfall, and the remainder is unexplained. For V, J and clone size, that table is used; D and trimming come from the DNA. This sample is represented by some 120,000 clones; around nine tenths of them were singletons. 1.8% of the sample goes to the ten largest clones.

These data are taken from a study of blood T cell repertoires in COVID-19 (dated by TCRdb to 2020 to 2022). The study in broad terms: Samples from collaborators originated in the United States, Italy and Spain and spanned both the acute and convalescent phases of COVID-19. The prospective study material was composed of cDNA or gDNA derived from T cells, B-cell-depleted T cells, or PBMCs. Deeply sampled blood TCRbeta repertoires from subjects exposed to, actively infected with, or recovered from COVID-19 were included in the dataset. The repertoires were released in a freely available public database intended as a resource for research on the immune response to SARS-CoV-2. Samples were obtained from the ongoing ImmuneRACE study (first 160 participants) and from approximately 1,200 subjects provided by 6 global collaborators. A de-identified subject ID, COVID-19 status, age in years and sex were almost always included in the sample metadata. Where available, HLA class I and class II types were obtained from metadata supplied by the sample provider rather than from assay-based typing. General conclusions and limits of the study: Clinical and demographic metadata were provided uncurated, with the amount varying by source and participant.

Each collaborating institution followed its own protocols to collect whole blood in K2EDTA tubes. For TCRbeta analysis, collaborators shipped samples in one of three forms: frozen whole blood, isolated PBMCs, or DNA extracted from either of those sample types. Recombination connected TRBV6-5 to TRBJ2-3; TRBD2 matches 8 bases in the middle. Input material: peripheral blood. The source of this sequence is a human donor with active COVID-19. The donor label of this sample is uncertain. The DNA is TGTGCCAGCAGTTCCGAGCGGGGGCCGGAGACAGATACGCAGTATTTT. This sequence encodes CASSSERGPETDTQYF.